This entry lists 21 T cell receptor beta chains sequenced from one sample in a study of cytomegalovirus exposure and HLA in healthy donors. 13 Jbeta primers and 60 Vbeta primers were used for the PCR. TCRdb's copy holds only in-frame clones and misses some; the assay was immunoSEQ multiplex PCR. The repertoire consists of more than 95,000 clones, with approximately 70% occurring once and the leading ten covering 3.2%. The sequenced sample consisted of PBMCs. The receptors stem from a man aged 25-40 years in good health and CMV-seronegative.

This sequence joins TRBV7-2 and TRBJ1-2; no firm D call. Trimming took off 3 bases at V and 8 bases at J, with 10 bases between the two ends. Per the germline V gene, CDR1 is SGHTA and CDR2 is FQGNSA. The CDR3 is 12 amino acids. The CDR3 protein is CASSFEGIGYTF. CDR3 DNA sequence: TGTGCCAGCAGCTTCGAGGGAATCGGCTACACCTTC.

J is TRBJ2-7 and V is TRBV5-6, with 7 positions matching TRBD2. This CDR3 is 15 amino acids long. Per germline, CDR1 SGHDT and CDR2 YYEEEE. The trim removed 0 bases at V and 2 bases at J, leaving 5 bases unmatched. CDR3 sequence (DNA): TGTGCCAGCAGCTTGGCGTCAGCGGGAACCTACGAGCAGTACTTC. Translating it yields CASSLASAGTYEQYF.

This chain links TRBV18 with TRBJ1-5; 12 nucleotides match TRBD1. This CDR3 comprises 15 residues. Germline CDR1 and CDR2: KGHSH and LQKENI. V lost 5 bases, J lost 4 bases, and 3 bases stayed unmatched. The CDR3 here is CASSSGQGANQPQHF. The CDR3 DNA is TGTGCCAGCTCATCGGGACAGGGGGCGAATCAGCCCCAGCATTTT. Full variable domain (missing parts from reference TRBV18 and TRBJ1-5): NAGVMQNPRHLVRRRGQEARLRCSPMKGHSHVYWYRQLPEEGLKFMVYLQKENIIDESGMPKERFSAEFPKEGPSILRIQQVVRGDSAAYFCASSSGQGANQPQHFGDGTRLSIL.

The chain has TRBV29-1 and TRBJ2-5; tentatively, D is TRBD1 (6 bases). CDR1 is SQVTM, CDR2 ANQGSEA, per germline. This CDR3 has 15 residues. V lost 2 bases, J lost 0 bases, and 13 bases lay in between. Here the CDR3 reads CSVETSRGHQETQYF. The CDR3 DNA reads as TGCAGCGTTGAAACCTCCAGGGGCCACCAAGAGACCCAGTACTTC.

The rearrangement joins TRBV6-5 to TRBJ1-5; 9 positions match TRBD1. After removal of 7 bases from V and 0 bases from J, the junction contained 4 bases not matched to a gene. The CDR3 is 15 amino acids. Germline V gene sequence: CDR1 MNHEY, CDR2 SVGAGI. CDR3 sequence reads: CASKRQGDSNQPQHF. In DNA, the CDR3 is TGTGCCAGCAAACGACAGGGGGATAGCAATCAGCCCCAGCATTTT.

The gene calls are TRBV30 and TRBJ1-1; D perhaps matches TRBD1 (6 bases). The CDR3 sequence is 14 residues long. Germline V gives CDR1 GTSNPN, CDR2 SVGIG (reference sequence). Trimming took 3 bases from V and 8 from J, leaving 19 bases between them. CDR3 bases: TGTGCCTGGAGGGAACCAGGGGATTTCTCCGAAGCTTTCTTT. This encodes CAWREPGDFSEAFF.

The rearrangement links TRBV5-1 to TRBJ2-7; D might be TRBD2 (5 bases). The V end lost 0 bases, the J end lost 5 bases, and 21 bases lay between the germline ends. The CDR3 totals 17 residues. Germline lookup yields CDR1 SGHRS and CDR2 YFSETQ. CDR3 sequence (DNA): TGCGCCAGCAGCTTGGATCCCTCGGGGAGTTCGATAAACGAGCAGTACTTC. Protein: CASSLDPSGSSINEQYF.

As to this clone: The germline gene is not matched at one end of the junction; a read error may be the cause. The chain carries TRBV28 and TRBJ2-7; 8 bases match TRBD2. The CDR3 totals 15 residues. The germline gives CDR1 MDHEN, CDR2 SYDVKM. The CDR3 spells CASILSGSGSGEQYF. As DNA, the CDR3 is TGTGCCAGCATTTTAAGCGGGAGTGGGTCAGGCGAGCAGTACTTC.

The chain recombines TRBV30 with TRBJ1-5; 7 bases agree with TRBD1. The CDR3 loop spans 14 amino acids. The trim removed 5 bases at V and 5 bases at J, leaving 9 bases unmatched. Germline V gene data show CDR1 as GTSNPN and CDR2 as SVGIG (reference sequence). The DNA for the CDR3 is TGTGCCTGGTCCGGGACAGTTAATTATCAGCCCCAGCATTTT. It translates to CAWSGTVNYQPQHF.

The genes are TRBV19 and TRBJ2-7; tentative D call: TRBD2 (7 bases). Deletions cut 6 bases from V and 2 bases from J, with 17 bases between. CDR3 size: 15 residues. Germline V CDR1 and CDR2: LNHDA, SQIVND (reference sequence). The CDR3 loop reads CASSRRGARTYEQYF. As DNA, the CDR3 is TGTGCCAGTAGCCGCCGGGGGGCTCGGACCTACGAGCAGTACTTC.

The rearrangement links TRBV4-2 to TRBJ1-5; possible D gene TRBD1, 6 bases. The CDR3 spans 14 residues. Looked up from germline, CDR1 is LGHNA and CDR2 is YNFKEQ. V lost 3 bases, J lost 6 bases, and 12 bases lay in between. DNA of the CDR3: TGTGCCAGCAGCCACACAGGGACGGCTCAGCCCCAGCATTTT. Its protein product is CASSHTGTAQPQHF.

The chain has TRBV28 and TRBJ2-7; 7 bases are a match to TRBD2. Germline CDR1 is MDHEN and CDR2 is SYDVKM. CDR3 size: 15 residues. Unmatched junction bases numbered 7, after V lost 3 bases and J lost 2 bases. CDR3 region: CASSLGGSDPYEQYF. In nucleotides, the CDR3 is TGTGCCAGCAGTTTGGGCGGGAGCGATCCCTACGAGCAGTACTTC.

V gene TRBV5-6 combines with J gene TRBJ1-1, with 7 positions matching TRBD1. The trim removed 4 bases at V and 1 base at J, leaving 4 bases unmatched. This CDR3 spans 14 amino acids. Germline assignment: CDR1 SGHDT and CDR2 YYEEEE. In nucleotides, the CDR3 is TGTGCCAGCAGCCTAGACAGGGAGAACACTGAAGCTTTCTTT. It yields the protein CASSLDRENTEAFF. The full variable domain, with the rest looked up from reference TRBV5-6 and TRBJ1-1, is DAGVTQSPTHLIKTRGQQVTLRCSPKSGHDTVSWYQQALGQGPQFIFQYYEEEERQRGNFPDRFSGHQFPNYSSELNVNALLLGDSALYLCASSLDRENTEAFFGQGTRLTVV.

The V call is TRBV6-1, the J call TRBJ2-4, with 7 bases fitting TRBD1. V dropped 5 bases and J dropped 1; count of bases not matched to a gene: 11. Germline loops: CDR1 MNHNS, CDR2 SASEGT. This CDR3 is 17 amino acids long. CDR3: CASSKGTGERAKNIQYF. The CDR3 nucleotides are TGTGCCAGCAGTAAAGGAACAGGGGAGCGGGCCAAAAACATTCAGTACTTC.

The chain couples TRBV2 to TRBJ2-5; 9 nucleotides match TRBD2. The J call may be in error: the DNA end matches TRBJ2-7 better. CDR1 is SNHLY and CDR2 is FYNNEI in the germline V gene. This CDR3 is built from 14 residues. CDR3 DNA: TGTGCCAGCAGCGTTGAAATGCGGGAGGGCGAGCAGTACTTC. This sequence encodes CASSVEMREGEQYF.

The chain joins TRBV6-5 to TRBJ2-5, with 7 bases matching TRBD2. The V gene's germline CDR1 is MNHEY and CDR2 SVGAGI. The V segment lost 6 bases and the J segment 9 bases; nucleotides outside the gene matches: 7. The length of the CDR3 is 12 residues. This CDR3 is CASSRTREAQYF. The CDR3 nucleotides are TGTGCCAGCAGCCGGACCCGGGAGGCCCAGTACTTC.

DNA of the CDR3: TGTGCCAGCAGCCCAGGGGGTCTGGAGACCCAGTACTTC. Residues: CASSPGGLETQYF. The rearrangement joins TRBV7-9 to TRBJ2-5, with 7 bases lining up with TRBD1. J gave up 5 bases and V 5 bases, and 5 bases lay outside the gene matches. The CDR3 totals 13 residues. Germline V CDR1 and CDR2: SEHNR, FQNEAQ (reference sequence).

Notes on this clone: Other DNA sequences in this sample translate to the same CDR3. CDR3 protein: CASSWDRGYEQYF. The CDR3 region has the DNA TGTGCCAGCAGTTGGGACAGGGGCTACGAGCAGTACTTC. V is TRBV5-6 and J is TRBJ2-7; 10 bases fit TRBD1. Germline-derived CDR1 and CDR2 are SGHDT and YYEEEE. The CDR3 sequence is 13 residues long. V was clipped by 5 bases and J by 3 bases; unmatched bases: 2.

This clone was seen only once. The chain employs TRBV11-2 and TRBJ2-7; a weak D match, TRBD2 (6 bases). From germline, CDR1 is SGHAT and CDR2 FQNNGV. V gave up 8 bases and J gave up 2 bases, with 13 bases separating them. The CDR3 length is 13 residues. CDR3 residues: CASVPGTAYEQYF. The CDR3 DNA follows: TGTGCCAGCGTACCTGGGACTGCCTACGAGCAGTACTTC.

CDR3 bases: TGTGCCAGCAGCTTAGGGGGACAACGAACCTACACCTTC. Its translation: CASSLGGQRTYTF. The chain couples TRBV7-9 to TRBJ1-2, with D maybe TRBD1 (6 bases). Germline CDR1 is SEHNR and CDR2 is FQNEAQ (reference sequence). V was cut by 1 base and J by 10 bases, with 13 bases left in between. The CDR3 runs to 13 residues.

The table lists this clone with a few counts. The genes are TRBV5-1 and TRBJ2-5; 8 bases fit TRBD1. Germline-derived CDR1 and CDR2 are SGHRS and YFSETQ. The CDR3 has 15 residues. V shed 4 bases and J 1 base; nucleotides not matched to a gene: 6. This chain's CDR3 is CASSPNTGGQETQYF. The CDR3 DNA sequence: TGCGCCAGCAGCCCTAACACAGGGGGCCAAGAGACCCAGTACTTC.